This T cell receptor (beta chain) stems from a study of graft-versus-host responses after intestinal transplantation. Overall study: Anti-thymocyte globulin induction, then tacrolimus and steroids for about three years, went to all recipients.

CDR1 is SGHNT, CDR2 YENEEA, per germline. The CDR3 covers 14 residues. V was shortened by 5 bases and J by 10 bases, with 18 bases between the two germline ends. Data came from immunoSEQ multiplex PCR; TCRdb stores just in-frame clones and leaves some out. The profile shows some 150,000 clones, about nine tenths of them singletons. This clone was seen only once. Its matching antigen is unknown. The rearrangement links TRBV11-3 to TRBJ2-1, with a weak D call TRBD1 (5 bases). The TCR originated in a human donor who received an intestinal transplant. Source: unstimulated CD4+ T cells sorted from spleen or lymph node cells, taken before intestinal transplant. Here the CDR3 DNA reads TGTGCCAGCAGCGGACAACCGTTCCCTCTAGAGCAGTTCTTC. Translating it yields CASSGQPFPLEQFF.